This is a list of T cell receptor beta chains from one sample in a study of T-cell reconstitution after alpha-beta-depleted transplantation in children. TCRdb passed the PCR reads through MiXCR, listing each CDR3 protein once. This table has fewer than 200,000 distinct CDR3 sequences, about 6.8% appearing once. The sequences come from PBMCs from the stem cell graft donor, collected from the stem cell graft. The receptors derive from a human donor who donated a stem cell graft to a child with Wiskott-Aldrich syndrome. CDR3s include the opening cysteine and the closing phenylalanine or tryptophan. A D gene is named only where the DNA matches it firmly. Part of the rows lack a size; the others show once, few, many or a class for expanded clones.

CASSQRTGEVYTEAFF | TGCGCCAGCAGCCAACGGACAGGAGAGGTTTACACTGAAGCTTTCTTT | TRBV4-3 | many | TRBJ1-1 | TRBD1
CASSLSPTRGEQYF | TGTGCCAGCAGCTTGTCCCCTACCCGCGGGGAGCAGTACTTC | TRBV5-5 | - | TRBJ2-7 | -
CASTSSGGQSFYEQYF | TGTGCCAGCACTTCGAGTGGGGGACAGAGCTTCTACGAGCAGTACTTC | TRBV3-1 | many | TRBJ2-7 | TRBD1
CASSPQGGGTEAFF | TGTGCCAGCTCACCACAAGGAGGTGGCACTGAAGCTTTCTTT | TRBV5-1 | many | TRBJ1-1 | -
CASSEGTTLGDEQFF | TGTGCCAGCAGTGAAGGGACTACCTTGGGCGATGAGCAGTTCTTC | TRBV2 | - | TRBJ2-1 | -
CASSLKREGRDTQYF | TGTGCCAGCAGCCTAAAGCGGGAGGGGAGAGATACGCAGTATTTT | TRBV5-6 | many | TRBJ2-3 | TRBD2
CASSLWGDINTQYF | TGCGCCAGCAGCTTGTGGGGGGACATAAATACGCAGTATTTT | TRBV5-1 | few | TRBJ2-3 | -
CASSLTLSGHTEAFF | TGTGCCAGCAGCTTAACTCTATCGGGGCACACTGAAGCTTTCTTT | TRBV7-8 | - | TRBJ1-1 | -
CASSERVDNYGYTF | TGTGCCAGCAGTGAACGGGTAGATAATTATGGCTACACCTTC | TRBV6-1 | many | TRBJ1-2 | -
CASIRDSLNNEQFF | TGCGCCAGCATTCGGGACTCCCTTAACAATGAGCAGTTCTTC | TRBV5-1 | - | TRBJ2-1 | -
CSVYFRDRGSTGELFF | TGCAGCGTTTATTTCCGGGACAGAGGGAGCACCGGGGAGCTGTTTTTT | TRBV29-1 | many | TRBJ2-2 | TRBD1
CASSYEGAWNTEAFF | TGTGCCAGCAGTTACGAGGGGGCTTGGAACACTGAAGCTTTCTTT | TRBV6-5 | many | TRBJ1-1 | TRBD1
CSVTGTGNQPQHF | TGCAGTGTCACCGGGACAGGCAATCAGCCCCAGCATTTT | TRBV20-1 | many | TRBJ1-5 | TRBD1
CASSLATYGYTF | TGCGCCAGCAGCTTGGCGACGTATGGCTACACCTTC | TRBV5-1 | many | TRBJ1-2 | -
CASSLVAKLGNEQFF | TGCGCCAGCAGCTTGGTGGCCAAATTGGGCAATGAGCAGTTCTTC | TRBV5-1 | - | TRBJ2-1 | -
CASSEALAGGGSDTQYF | TGTGCCAGCAGTGAAGCTCTAGCGGGGGGAGGGTCAGATACGCAGTATTTT | TRBV6-1 | many | TRBJ2-3 | TRBD2
CSARAGGAGNTIYF | TGCAGTGCTAGAGCAGGAGGCGCTGGAAACACCATATATTTT | TRBV20-1 | many | TRBJ1-3 | -
CASSYRPGDTDTQYF | TGTGCCAGCAGTTACAGGCCAGGAGACACAGATACGCAGTATTTT | TRBV6-5 | many | TRBJ2-3 | -
CASSTPGTLGKAFF | TGTGCCAGCAGTACGCCCGGGACTCTCGGAAAAGCTTTCTTT | TRBV27 | - | TRBJ1-1 | -
CASSWETGAGEKLFF | TGCGCCAGCAGCTGGGAAACAGGGGCTGGTGAAAAACTGTTTTTT | TRBV5-1 | few | TRBJ1-4 | TRBD1
CASTISGHYEQYF | TGTGCCAGCACCATTAGCGGGCACTACGAGCAGTACTTC | TRBV12-3/TRBV12-4 | - | TRBJ2-7 | TRBD2
CSVLHRDTQYF | TGCAGCGTCTTACATCGGGATACGCAGTATTTT | TRBV29-1 | many | TRBJ2-3 | -
CASSQGTGTGDPYEQYF | TGCGCCAGCAGCCAAGGAACCGGGACAGGGGACCCCTACGAGCAGTACTTC | TRBV4-3 | few | TRBJ2-7 | TRBD1
CASSASGGTDTQYF | TGTGCCAGCAGTGCGAGCGGGGGGACAGATACGCAGTATTTT | TRBV12-3/TRBV12-4 | many | TRBJ2-3 | TRBD2
CASSSNNSPLHF | TGTGCCAGCAGCTCCAATAATTCACCCCTCCACTTT | TRBV7-2 | many | TRBJ1-6 | -
CASSLDRQGETQYF | TGCGCCAGCAGCTTGGATAGACAGGGAGAGACCCAGTACTTC | TRBV5-1 | many | TRBJ2-5 | TRBD1
CASSQGPGGGQITDTQYF | TGCGCCAGCAGCCAAGGCCCCGGGGGCGGCCAGATCACAGATACGCAGTATTTT | TRBV4-3 | many | TRBJ2-3 | -
CSARDAYEQYF | TGCAGTGCTAGAGATGCCTACGAGCAGTACTTC | TRBV20-1 | many | TRBJ2-7 | -
CASSRQGDSQPQHF | TGTGCCAGCAGTCGCCAGGGGGATAGTCAGCCCCAGCATTTT | TRBV7-2 | many | TRBJ1-5 | TRBD1
CSVDGVNNRDEQFF | TGCAGCGTTGACGGCGTTAACAACAGAGATGAGCAGTTCTTC | TRBV29-1 | many | TRBJ2-1 | -
CSVVGGTDTDTQYF | TGCAGCGTTGTGGGGGGAACAGACACAGATACGCAGTATTTT | TRBV29-1 | many | TRBJ2-3 | -
CALRERGTGELFF | TGTGCCCTACGAGAAAGGGGGACCGGGGAGCTGTTTTTT | TRBV6-2/TRBV6-3 | few | TRBJ2-2 | -
CASSLLGVRTGGQNTEAFF | TGCGCCAGCAGCTTGTTGGGGGTAAGGACAGGGGGCCAGAACACTGAAGCTTTCTTT | TRBV5-1 | many | TRBJ1-1 | TRBD1
CASSPSGRINNEQFF | TGTGCCAGCAGCCCAAGCGGGAGGATTAACAATGAGCAGTTCTTC | TRBV5-4 | many | TRBJ2-1 | TRBD2
CSSSGYNSPLHF | TGCAGTTCCTCGGGTTATAATTCACCCCTCCACTTT | TRBV20-1 | many | TRBJ1-6 | -
CSAKAGGKYNEQFF | TGCAGTGCTAAAGCGGGGGGGAAATACAATGAGCAGTTCTTC | TRBV20-1 | many | TRBJ2-1 | TRBD2
CASHRGDTSIDYTF | TGTGCCAGCCATAGGGGGGATACATCGATCGACTACACCTTC | TRBV7-9 | many | TRBJ1-2 | -
CATSRAGDSYNEQFF | TGTGCCACCAGTCGAGCGGGAGACTCCTACAATGAGCAGTTCTTC | TRBV24-1 | many | TRBJ2-1 | TRBD2
CASSLDLGGVTQPQHF | TGTGCCAGCAGCTTAGATCTAGGGGGCGTCACACAGCCCCAGCATTTT | TRBV7-8 | - | TRBJ1-5 | TRBD1
CATSRDLASGATDTQYF | TGTGCCACCAGCAGAGATTTGGCGAGCGGGGCCACAGATACGCAGTATTTT | TRBV15 | - | TRBJ2-3 | TRBD2
CAWSRAGAGPDTQYF | TGTGCCTGGAGTCGGGCGGGAGCGGGGCCAGATACGCAGTATTTT | TRBV30 | - | TRBJ2-3 | TRBD2
CASSFKWSGRRSSGELFF | TGTGCCAGCAGCTTCAAGTGGTCCGGGAGAAGAAGTAGCGGGGAGCTGTTTTTT | TRBV12-3/TRBV12-4 | many | TRBJ2-2 | -
CSALPVIAYQETQYF | TGCAGTGCCCTCCCGGTCATTGCGTACCAAGAGACCCAGTACTTC | TRBV20-1 | many | TRBJ2-5 | -
CASSLVDRESYGYTF | TGTGCCAGCAGCTTGGTGGACAGGGAAAGCTATGGCTACACCTTC | TRBV5-6 | many | TRBJ1-2 | TRBD1
CSVGYSSYNEQFF | TGCAGCGTTGGTTACTCCTCCTACAATGAGCAGTTCTTC | TRBV29-1 | many | TRBJ2-1 | -
CASSLKGIAEKLFF | TGTGCCAGCAGCTTGAAGGGGATCGCTGAAAAACTGTTTTTT | TRBV5-6 | few | TRBJ1-4 | -
CASSPTIIVEEGLGYEQYF | TGTGCCAGCAGCCCCACGATCATCGTAGAGGAGGGCCTCGGCTACGAGCAGTACTTC | TRBV5-6 | many | TRBJ2-7 | -
CASHGQGQETQYF | TGTGCCAGCCATGGGCAGGGGCAAGAGACCCAGTACTTC | TRBV12-3/TRBV12-4 | many | TRBJ2-5 | -
CASSTHQDRGFGEQYF | TGTGCCAGCAGTACACACCAGGACAGGGGGTTTGGGGAGCAGTACTTC | TRBV28 | many | TRBJ2-7 | TRBD1
CAISDINSGNTIYF | TGTGCCATCAGTGATATCAACTCTGGAAACACCATATATTTT | TRBV10-3 | many | TRBJ1-3 | -
CASSTQDRSYSYNEQFF | TGTGCCAGCAGTACTCAGGACAGGTCATACTCCTACAATGAGCAGTTCTTC | TRBV27 | many | TRBJ2-1 | TRBD1
CASSTAAQETQYF | TGTGCCAGTAGTACGGCAGCACAAGAGACCCAGTACTTC | TRBV19 | many | TRBJ2-5 | -
CASSLAGNREQFF | TGCGCCAGCAGCTTGGCGGGGAACCGCGAGCAGTTCTTC | TRBV5-1 | many | TRBJ2-1 | -
CASSQDQGFYGNTIYF | TGCGCCAGCAGCCAAGATCAAGGGTTTTATGGAAACACCATATATTTT | TRBV4-3 | many | TRBJ1-3 | -
CASRGLGRGPGTDTQYF | TGTGCCAGCAGGGGGTTGGGGAGGGGGCCAGGCACAGATACGCAGTATTTT | TRBV6-1 | - | TRBJ2-3 | -
CASGYLRTGTSEQYF | TGTGCCAGCGGATACTTGAGGACAGGGACGAGCGAGCAGTACTTC | TRBV12-3/TRBV12-4 | - | TRBJ2-7 | TRBD1
CASSLTAGGFGELFF | TGCGCCAGCAGCTTGACGGCGGGAGGGTTCGGGGAGCTGTTTTTT | TRBV5-1 | - | TRBJ2-2 | TRBD2